The rows below give T cell receptor beta chains drawn from one sample of a study of Graves' ophthalmopathy and Graves' hyperthyroidism. TCRdb re-called the multiplex PCR reads through MiXCR, storing one row per CDR3 protein. The table includes about 620,000 distinct CDR3 sequences, about a fifth detected once. Specimen: peripheral blood. The source is a woman aged 18-35 years with stable Graves' hyperthyroidism. Some clones in this sample may be carry-over from other donors' samples. Both conserved end residues are part of each CDR3. D genes are given only for firm matches. Size is stated for part of the rows, as once, few or many counts, or as a class when the clone is expanded.

>.|TRBJ1-2|many|TRBV10-3
TGTGCCATCAAGTCCTATGGCTACACCTTC
CAIKSYGYTF
>.|TRBJ1-2|.|TRBV6-2/TRBV6-3
TGTGCCAGCAGTCATCGACAGGTTCTTCCTATTAACTATGGCTACACCTTC
CASSHRQVLPINYGYTF
>.|TRBJ2-5|once|TRBV12-3/TRBV12-4
TGTGCCAGCAGTCGCTCCCCTGAAGAGAGCCAGTACTTC
CASSRSPEESQYF
>TRBD1|TRBJ1-1|many|TRBV20-1
TGCAGTGCTCTCGAGGGGGCCCGAACTGAAGCTTTCTTT
CSALEGARTEAFF
>.|TRBJ1-1|few|TRBV12-3/TRBV12-4
TGTGCCGGCAGTTTGGTTGGGCTACCAAGTGCTTTCTTT
CAGSLVGLPSAFF
>.|TRBJ2-7|many|TRBV20-1
TGCAGTGCTAGGCGGCCCCACGAGACCTACGAGCAGTACTTC
CSARRPHETYEQYF
>.|TRBJ2-5|many|TRBV30
TGTGCCTGGAGTGCCACGGGGGAGACCCAGTACTTC
CAWSATGETQYF
>.|TRBJ1-1|.|TRBV27
TGTGCCAGCAGACAGACAGGCGGGAACACTGAAGCTTTCTTT
CASRQTGGNTEAFF
>TRBD1|TRBJ2-2|.|TRBV12-3/TRBV12-4
TGTGCCAGCAGTTCCAACAGGGGCTGGGAGCTGTTTTTT
CASSSNRGWELFF
>.|TRBJ1-6|many|TRBV7-9
TGTGCCAGCAGCTTAGCGGGGACAACTGGCTCCTATAATTCACCCCTCCACTTT
CASSLAGTTGSYNSPLHF
>.|TRBJ2-2|.|TRBV18
TGTGCCAGCTCACGAGCGGACCACACCGGGGAGCTGTTTTTT
CASSRADHTGELFF
>.|TRBJ1-5|.|TRBV15
TGTGCCACCAGCAGAGGGGACGCTCAGCCCCAGCATTTT
CATSRGDAQPQHF
>.|TRBJ1-2|many|TRBV12-3/TRBV12-4
TGTGCCAGCATTGGGAGGGGGATTCCCTATGGCTACACCTTC
CASIGRGIPYGYTF
>.|TRBJ1-2|many|TRBV27
TGTGCCAGCAAAAACAGGGAACCCTATGGCTACACCTTC
CASKNREPYGYTF
>.|TRBJ2-7|many|TRBV6-5
TGTGCCAGCAGTTACTCAGACAGCTCCTACGAGCAGTACTTC
CASSYSDSSYEQYF
>.|TRBJ1-1|.|TRBV19
TGTGCCAGTAGTAGCCCCGGGTCAGGGGCGGGGGCCACTGAAGCTTTCTTT
CASSSPGSGAGATEAFF
>.|TRBJ2-7|.|TRBV6-1
TGTGCCAGCGGACCCCCCGTGCGCGCGTTGGTCGAGCAGTACTTC
CASGPPVRALVEQYF
>TRBD2|TRBJ2-4|few|TRBV27
TGTGCCAGCAGTACTCTCCCTTTGCGGGAGCCCCTGTTCTTC
CASSTLPLREPLFF
>.|TRBJ2-7|.|TRBV20-1
TGCAGTGCTAGAGACGGTTCTAGTGAGGGAGACGAGCAGTACTTC
CSARDGSSEGDEQYF
>.|TRBJ1-6|many|TRBV19
TGTGCCAGTAGCACCGGGATTAATTCACCCCTCCACTTT
CASSTGINSPLHF
>TRBD1|TRBJ2-7|.|TRBV20-1
TGCAGTGCTAGAGATCGGACAGGCTTTGACGAGCAGTACTTC
CSARDRTGFDEQYF
>.|TRBJ2-5|many|TRBV10-3
TGTGCCATCAGTGAGTCGAAACAGCTACAAGAGACCCAGTACTTC
CAISESKQLQETQYF
>TRBD2|TRBJ2-5|few|TRBV6-2/TRBV6-3
TGTGCCAGCAGACTAGCGGCGCGGAGAGAGACCCAGTACTTC
CASRLAARRETQYF
>TRBD1|TRBJ2-7|.|TRBV9
TGTGCCAGCAGCTCCGGACAGGGGAGAGACGAGCAGTACTTC
CASSSGQGRDEQYF
>TRBD1|TRBJ1-1|.|TRBV6-2/TRBV6-3
TGTGCCAGCAGTACCGGGACAGGACAGCGAGGAGCTTTCTTT
CASSTGTGQRGAFF
>TRBD1|TRBJ1-5|many|TRBV2
TGTGCCAGCACAGGACAGGTGAAGAATCAGCCCCAGCATTTT
CASTGQVKNQPQHF
>TRBD2|TRBJ2-7|few|TRBV19
TGTGCCAGTAGTATGCTGGTAACTAGCGGGAGCGACGAGCAGTACTTC
CASSMLVTSGSDEQYF
>.|TRBJ1-6|many|TRBV9
TGTGCCAGCAGCCCCCGGGAGGCAAATTCACCCCTCCACTTT
CASSPREANSPLHF
>.|TRBJ1-1|many|TRBV24-1
TGTGCCACACGAGGGGACATGAACACTGAAGCTTTCTTT
CATRGDMNTEAFF
>.|TRBJ2-4|many|TRBV4-2
TGTGCCAGCAGCCAAGATCGGCGCCCTTTAACTGGGAACATTCAGTACTTC
CASSQDRRPLTGNIQYF
>.|TRBJ1-2|.|TRBV4-3
TGCGCCAGCAGCCAAGAGCGGGAATCGGCCTTCATGGGCTACACCTTC
CASSQERESAFMGYTF
>TRBD1|TRBJ1-5|.|TRBV10-2
TGCGCCAGCAGTGGGACAGGGGGTAGCCAGCCCCAGCATTTT
CASSGTGGSQPQHF
>TRBD2|TRBJ2-2|.|TRBV10-1
TGCGCCAGCGGGTCTAGCGGGGACGGTTTGACCGGGGAGCTGTTTTTT
CASGSSGDGLTGELFF
>TRBD1|TRBJ1-2|.|TRBV6-1
TGTGCCAGCAGTGAATCCGGGACAGGTTATGGCTACACCTTC
CASSESGTGYGYTF
>.|TRBJ2-5|many|TRBV19
TGTGCCAGTAGTATCCACGTCCAAGAGACCCAGTACTTC
CASSIHVQETQYF
>TRBD1|TRBJ1-1|.|TRBV3-1
TGTGCCAGCAGCCCAAACAGGGGCTGGAACACTGAAGCTTTCTTT
CASSPNRGWNTEAFF
>.|TRBJ2-7|many|TRBV12-3/TRBV12-4
TGTGCCAGCAGTATTCCGGGGGACGAGCAGTACTTC
CASSIPGDEQYF
>TRBD1|TRBJ1-2|many|TRBV2
TGTGCCACCGCAGGACAGGGGGGCTATGGCTACACCTTC
CATAGQGGYGYTF
>.|TRBJ1-2|many|TRBV19
TGTGCCAGTACCACTCAACCGGTAGGCTATGGCTACACCTTC
CASTTQPVGYGYTF
>TRBD1|TRBJ1-1|many|TRBV12-3/TRBV12-4
TGTGCCAGCAGCCCGGACAGGGCGAACACTGAAGCTTTCTTT
CASSPDRANTEAFF
>.|TRBJ1-5|.|TRBV18
TGTGCCAGCTCCCCAAGGGGGAAAGGTAATCAGCCCCAGCATTTT
CASSPRGKGNQPQHF
>.|TRBJ2-5|.|TRBV27
TGTGCCAGCAGTTTATCCCCTTGGGATTCCCAGATCGGGACCCAGTACTTC
CASSLSPWDSQIGTQYF
>.|TRBJ1-6|many|TRBV7-2
TGTGCCAGCAGCTTACAGGGGCAGGGATCACCCCTCCACTTT
CASSLQGQGSPLHF
>.|TRBJ2-5|.|TRBV12-3/TRBV12-4
TGTGCCAGCAGTTTAGGGTTCAAAGAGACCCAGTACTTC
CASSLGFKETQYF
>.|TRBJ2-7|many|TRBV6-1
TGTGCCAGCAGTGATGGGGCCCGGGGGAACCCCACCTACGAGCAGTACTTC
CASSDGARGNPTYEQYF
>.|TRBJ1-1|.|TRBV19
TGTGCCAGTAGCAAACCCAGCGGGGCCGGCACTGAAGCTTTCTTT
CASSKPSGAGTEAFF
>.|TRBJ1-1|.|TRBV6-4
TGTGCCAGCAGTGAGACCTTAGCGGGAAGCACTGAAGCTTTCTTT
CASSETLAGSTEAFF